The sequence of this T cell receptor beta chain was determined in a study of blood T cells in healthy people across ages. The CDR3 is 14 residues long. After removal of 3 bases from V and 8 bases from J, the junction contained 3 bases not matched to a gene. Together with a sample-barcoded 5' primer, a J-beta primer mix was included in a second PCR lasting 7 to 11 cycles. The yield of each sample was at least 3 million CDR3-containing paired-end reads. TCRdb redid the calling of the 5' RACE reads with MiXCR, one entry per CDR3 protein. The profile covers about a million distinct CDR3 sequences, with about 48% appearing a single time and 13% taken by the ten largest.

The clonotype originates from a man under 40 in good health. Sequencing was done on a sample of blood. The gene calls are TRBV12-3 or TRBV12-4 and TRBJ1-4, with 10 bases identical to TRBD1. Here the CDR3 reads CASSFGTGVEKLFF. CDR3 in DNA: TGTGCCAGCAGTTTTGGGACAGGGGTCGAAAAACTGTTTTTT.